Sequencing of this TCR beta chain was carried out in a study of blood T cell repertoires in COVID-19. The wider study: The United States, Italy and Spain were the sources of the acute and convalescent COVID-19 samples. PBMCs, B-cell-depleted T cells, or T cells were the source of the cDNA or gDNA that made up the material.

Authors' processing steps: By means of reference gene primer amplification, nucleated cell counts were estimated. TCRdb's copy holds only in-frame clones and misses some; the assay was immunoSEQ multiplex PCR. The D gene and trimming were derived from the DNA, and the V and J assignments and clone size from that table. The repertoire holds approximately 50,000 clones, more than 85% seen once, with under 7.5% in the top ten. The CDR3 loop spans 16 amino acids. V lost 3 bases to trimming and J lost 3 bases, with 17 bases between them. Germline values: CDR1 LGHNA, CDR2 YNFKEQ. This sequence joins TRBV4-2 and TRBJ1-1, with no clear D. The receptor was isolated from a man in his fifties or sixties with active COVID-19. Sequencing used peripheral blood. The CDR3 here is CASSQTRTEAYTEAFF. DNA for the CDR3: TGTGCCAGCAGCCAGACCCGGACGGAGGCTTACACTGAAGCTTTCTTT.